This record looks at one TCR beta chain sequence and its context. Germline and junction disagree at one end, which may indicate a read error. Participants, 18 to 89 years old, spanned 25 or so US areas. Cohort placement rested on clinical history that participants reported themselves. Original processing methods: Estimated nucleated cell counts came from reference gene primer amplification. Using immunoSEQ multiplex PCR, the repertoire was profiled, and TCRdb retains in-frame clones only, with some absent. V and J calls and clone size come straight from that table; D and trimming were deduced from the DNA. The sample contains some 200,000 clones, approximately 90% of which appear only once. The entry originates in a study of blood T cell repertoires in COVID-19. Germline V gives CDR1 SGHNT, CDR2 YENEEA. The CDR3 has 14 residues.

This receptor was identified in a woman aged 25 to 39 who had recovered from COVID-19. The gene calls are TRBV11-3 and TRBJ1-6; D uncertain. The sequenced sample was PBMCs or T cells enriched from blood (not recorded which). CDR3 region: CASSIDWVGSPLHF. CDR3 DNA sequence: TGTGCCAGCAGCATAGACTGGGTCGGGTCACCCCTCCACTTT. The full variable domain, completed using reference TRBV11-3 and TRBJ1-6, is EAGVVQSPRYKIIEKKQPVAFWCNPISGHNTLYWYLQNLGQGPELLIRYENEEAVDDSQLPKDRFSAERLKGVDSTLKIQPAELGDSAVYLCASSIDWVGSPLHFGNGTRLTVT.